The clone carrying this TCR beta chain was counted many times. Its antigen is unidentified. Together with thyroid ultrasound, orbital computed tomography, serum thyroxine and TRAb, clinical symptoms were used for diagnoses. These data are taken from a study of T cells in Graves' hyperthyroidism and ophthalmopathy. The CDR3 contains 12 residues. Deletions cut 6 bases from V and 7 bases from J, with 9 bases between. CDR1 is ENHRY and CDR2 is SYGVKD in the germline V gene. Whole-study results and caveats: Model output signaled ophthalmopathy a median around 6.9 months ahead of onset.

Amplified TCR beta CDR3 regions came from RNA transcripts. The study used the HTBI primer set for a first-round RT-PCR of the TCR CDR3. MiXCR was run by TCRdb on the multiplex PCR reads, yielding one entry per CDR3 protein. Of approximately 430,000 distinct CDR3 sequences listed, roughly 14% are singletons. Input material: blood. This TCR was recovered from a man younger than 35 with Graves' ophthalmopathy. The gene calls are TRBV10-3 and TRBJ2-2; D unresolved. CDR3 protein: CAIRQNDGELFF. The CDR3 DNA reads TGTGCCATCAGACAAAACGACGGGGAGCTGTTTTTT.